These 31 T cell receptor beta chains were all obtained from the same sample, sequenced in a study of long-term antiretroviral therapy in people with HIV. Investigators performed immunoSEQ version v3.0 at survey level. Here immunoSEQ multiplex PCR was the method, and the copy in TCRdb shows in-frame clones only, minus some. The data show almost 30,000 clones, with just under 90% seen just once and roughly 8.6% held by the top ten. The sequencing here drew on unsorted PBMCs, taken 3.2 years before starting antiretroviral therapy. The receptors derive from a man aged 50 or older with HIV.

The rearrangement joins TRBV6-5 to TRBJ2-1; 8 bases align to TRBD2. The CDR3 runs 15 residues. The trim removed 6 bases at V and 3 bases at J, leaving 7 bases unmatched. Germline lookup yields CDR1 MNHEY and CDR2 SVGAGI. The chain's CDR3 is CASSDGRAYYNEQFF. The DNA for the CDR3 is TGTGCCAGCAGCGACGGGAGGGCCTACTACAATGAGCAGTTCTTC.

The genes are TRBV28 and TRBJ1-6, with TRBD1 identical over 7 bases. The CDR3 extends over 14 amino acids. V was pared by 3 bases and J by 8 bases, with 4 bases of the junction left unmatched. Germline V gives CDR1 MDHEN, CDR2 SYDVKM. In DNA form, the CDR3 reads TGTGCCAGCAGTTTGGAGACAGGGTATTCACCCCTCCACTTT. As protein: CASSLETGYSPLHF.

In this sample, this clone turned up a few times. The chain couples TRBV11-2 to TRBJ2-7; tentatively, D is TRBD2 (5 bases). Germline CDR1 and CDR2: SGHAT and FQNNGV. The CDR3 runs to 14 residues. The V end was cut by 1 base, the J end by 1 base, with 8 bases between. The CDR3 bases are TGTGCCAGCAGCTTAGTGACGGGGTCCTACGAGCAGTACTTC. Protein sequence: CASSLVTGSYEQYF.

The V gene is TRBV29-1, the J gene TRBJ2-1; no firm D call. The CDR3 sequence is 11 residues long. Trimming removed 5 bases from V and 8 bases from J, with 10 bases in between. Germline V gives CDR1 SQVTM, CDR2 ANQGSEA. The chain's CDR3 is CSVSRIDEQFF. The DNA of the CDR3 is TGCAGCGTTTCCCGTATCGATGAGCAGTTCTTC.

The J gene is TRBJ2-7, the V gene TRBV28; 8 bases fit TRBD1. CDR1 and CDR2 from the germline V gene are MDHEN and SYDVKM. The V and J ends lost 7 bases and 0 bases, in that order; junction bases with no gene match: 8. CDR3 length: 15 amino acids. In DNA, the CDR3 is TGTGCCAGCACTGCGGGACAGGACCGCTCCTACGAGCAGTACTTC. Its protein is CASTAGQDRSYEQYF.

This chain joins TRBV7-3 and TRBJ2-7; the D gene could be TRBD1 or TRBD2 (5 bases each). Germline CDR1 SGHTA, CDR2 FQGTGA. The CDR3 is made up of 14 amino acids. With 2 bases removed from V and 2 bases from J, the gap between germline ends came to 10 bases. CDR3 protein: CASSLGDGPYEQYF. In DNA, the CDR3 is TGTGCCAGCAGCTTAGGGGACGGACCCTACGAGCAGTACTTC.

V is TRBV19 and J is TRBJ2-2; perhaps TRBD2 as D (6 bases). The V gene's germline CDR1 is LNHDA and CDR2 SQIVND (reference sequence). With 5 bases removed from V and 4 bases from J, the gap between germline ends came to 17 bases. The CDR3 covers 16 residues. The CDR3 DNA sequence: TGTGCCAGTAGTTTAGGCCGCCGGGACTTCACCGGGGAGCTGTTTTTT. This sequence encodes CASSLGRRDFTGELFF.

This sequence joins TRBV19 and TRBJ2-3, with D maybe TRBD2 (6 bases). Trimming removed 3 bases at V and 3 bases at J, with 16 bases between. This CDR3 comprises 16 residues. CDR1 and CDR2 from the germline V gene are LNHDA and SQIVND (reference sequence). The DNA of the CDR3 is TGTGCCAGTAGTATTCATGGCGGGGAGGAGACAGATACGCAGTATTTT. It yields the protein CASSIHGGEETDTQYF.

The J gene is TRBJ2-7, the V gene TRBV5-1; perhaps D is TRBD1 or TRBD2 (5 bases each). This CDR3 region has 15 residues. From germline, CDR1 is SGHRS and CDR2 YFSETQ. V was cut by 0 bases and J by 0 bases, with 10 bases left in between. The CDR3 spells CASSLDPGSSYEQYF. The CDR3 nucleotides are TGCGCCAGCAGCTTGGATCCAGGGAGCTCCTACGAGCAGTACTTC.

This chain joins TRBV5-1 and TRBJ1-1, with D unclear. The length of the CDR3 is 13 residues. V gave up 2 bases and J gave up 4 bases, with 9 bases separating them. CDR1 and CDR2 (germline): SGHRS, YFSETQ. CDR3 DNA sequence: TGCGCCAGCAGCTTCATCGGTGGCACTGAAGCTTTCTTT. Amino acids: CASSFIGGTEAFF.

The V gene is TRBV7-3, the J gene TRBJ2-5; TRBD1 aligns across 8 bases. The CDR3 is 14 residues long. The junction had 6 bases not matched to a gene; V was cut back by 5 bases and J by 4 bases. From germline, CDR1 is SGHTA and CDR2 FQGTGA. DNA of the CDR3: TGTGCCAGCAGCCGGACAGGGATAGGAGAGACCCAGTACTTC. Protein product: CASSRTGIGETQYF.

The V and J genes are TRBV19 and TRBJ2-1; TRBD2 aligns across 11 bases. Germline lookup yields CDR1 LNHDA and CDR2 SQIVND (reference sequence). Germline trimming cut 7 bases from V and 4 bases from J; bases unmatched to any gene: 6. This CDR3 contains 15 residues. CDR3 in DNA: TGTGCCAGTACTAAGACTAGCGGGGCTTACAATGAGCAGTTCTTC. It encodes CASTKTSGAYNEQFF.

The chain combines TRBV5-1 with TRBJ2-5; TRBD1 matches at 10 bases. CDR3 length: 16 amino acids. Looked up from germline, CDR1 is SGHRS and CDR2 is YFSETQ. With V trimmed by 2 bases and J by 5 bases, 9 bases remained unmatched. As DNA, the CDR3 is TGCGCCAGCAGCTTACAGACAGGGGGCGTATCGGAGACCCAGTACTTC. As protein: CASSLQTGGVSETQYF.

The chain recombines TRBV21-1 with TRBJ2-7; the table's D call, TRBD2, has no DNA check behind it. TRBV21-1 is designated a pseudogene. The CDR3 sequence is 14 residues long. The chain's CDR3 is CASWQDLRTYEQYF. The CDR3 DNA reads TGTGCCAGCTGGCAGGACTTACGCACCTACGAGCAGTACTTC.

The rearrangement joins TRBV14 to TRBJ1-4; D is undetermined. Trimming removed 6 bases from V and 4 bases from J, with 9 bases in between. The CDR3 sequence is 13 residues long. Germline CDR1 SGHDN, CDR2 FVKESK. Here the CDR3 reads CASSRDLNEKLFF. The CDR3 DNA reads TGTGCCAGCAGTCGCGACCTTAATGAAAAACTGTTTTTT.

V is TRBV15 and J is TRBJ2-5; TRBD2 is a possible D gene (6 bases). Germline CDR1 and CDR2: LNHNV and YYDKDF (reference sequence). The CDR3 consists of 13 residues. V shed 5 bases and J shed 5 bases, with 12 bases lying between them. CDR3 in amino acids: CATSRSGVETQYF. CDR3 in DNA: TGTGCCACCAGCCGTTCGGGAGTGGAGACCCAGTACTTC.

This chain joins TRBV7-8 and TRBJ1-5; D ambiguous. CDR1 and CDR2 from the germline V gene are SGHVS and FQNEAQ. Between the trimmed V and J ends, which lost 0 bases and 0 bases, there was a span of 9 bases. The CDR3 runs to 16 residues. The CDR3 nucleotides are TGTGCCAGCAGCTTAGCCGGAAGGAGTAGCAATCAGCCCCAGCATTTT. Amino acids: CASSLAGRSSNQPQHF. The variable domain in full, with the rest retrieved from reference TRBV7-8 and TRBJ1-5, is GAGVSQSPRYKVAKRGQDVALRCDPISGHVSLFWYQQALGQGPEFLTYFQNEAQLDKSGLPSDRFFAERPEGSVSTLKIQRTQQEDSAVYLCASSLAGRSSNQPQHFGDGTRLSIL.

J is TRBJ2-2 and V is TRBV10-3, with 13 bases lining up with TRBD2. Trimming took 11 bases from V and 7 from J; bases not matched to a gene: 7. Germline V gene sequence: CDR1 ENHRY, CDR2 SYGVKD. The CDR3 is 14 residues long. The CDR3 is CAGGLAGSGGELFF. The CDR3 DNA reads as TGTGCCGGGGGACTAGCGGGATCCGGCGGGGAGCTGTTTTTT.

V gene TRBV7-8 combines with J gene TRBJ1-5, with no clear D. V lost 3 bases and J 0 bases, leaving 6 bases between the germline ends. Germline-derived CDR1 and CDR2 are SGHVS and FQNEAQ. CDR3 length: 14 amino acids. The chain's CDR3 is CASSLKNSNQPQHF. For the CDR3, the DNA is TGTGCCAGCAGCTTGAAAAATAGCAATCAGCCCCAGCATTTT.

V usage is TRBV6-6 and J usage is TRBJ1-1; D remains unclear. The CDR3 loop spans 13 amino acids. In germline, CDR1 is MNHNY, CDR2 SVGAGI (reference sequence). The V end was cut by 0 bases, the J end by 7 bases, with 9 bases between. Here the CDR3 reads CASSYSITLEAFF. Here the CDR3 DNA reads TGTGCCAGCAGTTACTCGATAACCCTTGAAGCTTTCTTT.

The chain is built from TRBV7-7 and TRBJ2-5; D is unclear. The germline gives CDR1 SSHAT, CDR2 FNYEAQ (reference sequence). The CDR3 has 13 residues. Trimming cost V 5 bases and J 3 bases, with 10 bases left between them. The DNA of the CDR3 is TGTGCCAGCAGCCAGGCGTGGGAAGAGACCCAGTACTTC. This encodes CASSQAWEETQYF. The full variable domain, its missing parts supplied by reference TRBV7-7 and TRBJ2-5, is GAGVSQSPRYKVTKRGQDVTLRCDPISSHATLYWYQQALGQGPEFLTYFNYEAQPDKSGLPSDRFSAERPEGSISTLTIQRTEQRDSAMYRCASSQAWEETQYFGPGTRLLVL.

This chain connects TRBV10-3 to TRBJ2-5; D is unresolved. The V gene's germline CDR1 is ENHRY and CDR2 SYGVKD. Between the trimmed V and J ends, which lost 4 bases and 5 bases, there was a span of 14 bases. The CDR3 is made up of 14 amino acids. The CDR3 sequence is CAISGRTLAETQYF. Written as DNA, the CDR3 is TGTGCCATCAGTGGTAGGACCCTGGCGGAGACCCAGTACTTC.

The rearrangement uses TRBV6-7 and TRBJ2-7, with 10 bases aligning to TRBD1. TRBV6-7 is designated an ORF whose function remains uncertain. The CDR3 has 15 residues. Germline trimming cut 6 bases from V and 6 bases from J; bases unmatched to any gene: 11. CDR3 DNA sequence: TGTGCCAGCAGGGGTGTTAGGGACAGGGGTGGCGAGCAGTACTTC. Residues: CASRGVRDRGGEQYF.

The chain employs TRBV2 and TRBJ1-5, with 7 bases identical to TRBD1. Germline lookup yields CDR1 SNHLY and CDR2 FYNNEI. The CDR3 runs 16 residues. Unmatched junction bases numbered 11, after V lost 6 bases and J lost 3 bases. The CDR3 coding sequence is TGTGCCAGCAGCCTTCGCCGGGACAGACACAATCAGCCCCAGCATTTT. This codes for CASSLRRDRHNQPQHF.

The genes are TRBV28 and TRBJ1-2; 7 bases are shared with TRBD1. Germline V lookup: CDR1 MDHEN, CDR2 SYDVKM. Losses at the gene ends were 5 bases for V and 2 bases for J; bases not matched to a gene: 5. The CDR3 has 14 amino acids. This chain's CDR3 is CASSTGQDNYGYTF. The CDR3 coding sequence is TGTGCCAGCAGTACAGGACAGGACAACTATGGCTACACCTTC.

This chain joins TRBV9 and TRBJ2-3; D possibly matches TRBD1 or TRBD2 (6 bases each). Trimming removed 2 bases at V and 4 bases at J, with 8 bases between. Germline CDR1 is SGDLS and CDR2 is YYNGEE. The CDR3 is 13 residues long. CDR3 amino acids: CASSVGGADTQYF. The CDR3 nucleotides read TGTGCCAGCAGCGTGGGGGGCGCAGATACGCAGTATTTT.

V usage is TRBV9 and J usage is TRBJ1-5, with D unclear. The germline CDR1 and CDR2 sequences are SGDLS and YYNGEE. With 3 bases removed from V and 5 bases from J, the gap between germline ends came to 12 bases. This CDR3 contains 14 residues. CDR3 protein: CASSGTDLDQPQHF. The CDR3 bases are TGTGCCAGCAGCGGGACTGACTTGGATCAGCCCCAGCATTTT.

The V gene is TRBV6-1, the J gene TRBJ1-2; 7 bases fit TRBD1. The CDR3 is made up of 12 amino acids. The germline gives CDR1 MNHNS, CDR2 SASEGT. Trimming removed 6 bases from V and 6 bases from J; junction bases left unmatched: 4. The CDR3, as DNA: TGTGCCAGCAGGGGACAGTTCGATGGCTACACCTTC. Its translation is CASRGQFDGYTF.

The chain is built from TRBV5-1 and TRBJ2-1; D gene unclear. Germline V gene sequence: CDR1 SGHRS, CDR2 YFSETQ. The V and J ends lost 8 bases and 7 bases respectively, with 10 bases between them. The CDR3 spans 11 residues. The CDR3 reads CARQLRNEQFF. The CDR3 region has the DNA TGCGCCAGACAGCTACGAAATGAGCAGTTCTTC.

The CDR3 sequence: CASSGLNYGYTF. In nucleotides, the CDR3 is TGTGCCAGCAGCGGACTGAACTATGGCTACACCTTC. The gene calls are TRBV6-1 and TRBJ1-2; D gene uncertain. V lost 6 bases to trimming and J lost 2 bases, with 7 bases between them. CDR1 is MNHNS and CDR2 is SASEGT in the germline V gene. The CDR3 extends over 12 amino acids.

The chain has TRBV5-1 and TRBJ2-7, with 10 bases lining up with TRBD2. Per germline, CDR1 SGHRS and CDR2 YFSETQ. J gave up 0 bases and V 0 bases, and 6 bases lay outside the gene matches. The CDR3 sequence is 17 residues long. The CDR3 DNA sequence: TGCGCCAGCAGCTTGGCCGGGGCTAGCGGGAGCTCCTACGAGCAGTACTTC. Translated: CASSLAGASGSSYEQYF.